The 15 T cell receptor beta chains presented below share a single source sample, sequenced in a study of T-cell memory formation after mild COVID-19. TCRdb fed the 5' RACE reads into MiXCR, producing one record per CDR3 protein. Seen here are about 140,000 distinct CDR3 sequences, 14% observed once, and the top ten hold about 30%. The sequenced sample was PBMCs or a T cell subset sorted from them (not recorded which). These receptors all come from an adult woman who had mild COVID-19 (a few samples of this study predate the infection). Cell type and time point are not known.

The chain couples TRBV27 to TRBJ2-7, with D uncertain. This CDR3 contains 13 residues. V lost 4 bases and J 4 bases, leaving 11 bases between the germline ends. Per germline, CDR1 MNHEY and CDR2 SMNVEV (reference sequence). CDR3 DNA: TGTGCCAGCAGTTCCTTAGAAGGGTACGAGCAGTACTTC. This encodes CASSSLEGYEQYF.

The chain uses TRBV5-1 and TRBJ2-1; no firm D call. Per the germline V gene, CDR1 is SGHRS and CDR2 is YFSETQ. This CDR3 is built from 17 residues. Trimming left V 0 bases short and J 4 bases short, with 17 bases between. CDR3 sequence: CASSLGSAGIKYNEQFF. CDR3 sequence (DNA): TGCGCCAGCAGCTTGGGTTCAGCTGGAATTAAGTACAATGAGCAGTTCTTC.

This clonotype has just a few counts. The rearrangement uses TRBV27 and TRBJ1-3; 7 nucleotides agree with TRBD1. The length of the CDR3 is 15 residues. The germline V gene encodes CDR1 MNHEY and CDR2 SMNVEV (reference sequence). V lost 7 bases and J lost 0; bases outside the gene matches: 6. The CDR3 DNA reads as TGTGCCAGCATGAGGGACAGATCCTCTGGAAACACCATATATTTT. Residues: CASMRDRSSGNTIYF.

This clonotype was counted many times. The gene calls are TRBV9 and TRBJ2-1, with TRBD2 identical over 7 bases. Trimming at V came to 4 bases and at J to 0 bases, leaving 13 bases not matched to a gene. Germline CDR1 reads SGDLS; CDR2 reads YYNGEE. The CDR3 length is 18 residues. The CDR3 spells CASSPSGGIPVSYNEQFF. The CDR3 region has the DNA TGTGCCAGCAGCCCCTCCGGGGGGATACCAGTCTCCTACAATGAGCAGTTCTTC.

This clonotype was found many times. The V call is TRBV12-3 or TRBV12-4, the J call TRBJ2-3, with D perhaps TRBD1 (5 bases). This CDR3 contains 16 residues. Trimming took off 3 bases at V and 6 bases at J, with 19 bases between the two ends. The CDR3 is CASSLATRGGADTQYF. In DNA form, the CDR3 reads TGTGCCAGCAGTTTGGCAACGCGTGGTGGGGCGGATACGCAGTATTTT.

This clonotype was detected only a few times. CDR3 sequence: CSVEAYRGSSAYNEQFF. CDR3 nucleotide sequence: TGCAGCGTTGAAGCTTACAGGGGAAGTTCTGCCTACAATGAGCAGTTCTTC. This chain connects TRBV29-1 to TRBJ2-1; 7 bases are shared with TRBD1. This CDR3 has 17 residues. Germline CDR1 is SQVTM and CDR2 is ANQGSEA. With V trimmed by 1 base and J by 2 bases, 11 bases remained unmatched.

In this sample, this clonotype turned up a few times. The chain recombines TRBV6-2 or TRBV6-3 with TRBJ2-5, with a tentative D call TRBD1 (7 bases). Germline CDR1 reads MNHEY; CDR2 reads SVGEGT. The CDR3 is made up of 15 amino acids. V was pared by 0 bases and J by 1 base, with 9 bases between. CDR3 in amino acids: CASSYSRDSQETQYF. CDR3 nucleotides: TGTGCCAGCAGTTACTCGCGGGACAGCCAAGAGACCCAGTACTTC.

This clonotype was observed a handful of times. The chain links TRBV4-1 to TRBJ1-3; 7 nucleotides match TRBD1. Trimming cost V 1 base and J 7 bases; bases outside gene matches: 10. Germline CDR1 MGHRA, CDR2 YSYEKL. This CDR3 spans 16 amino acids. CDR3 in DNA: TGCGCCAGCAGCCAAGCCCCGACAGGGTCTTTCAACACCATATATTTT. Encoded protein: CASSQAPTGSFNTIYF.

This clonotype was seen a few times. This chain links TRBV28 with TRBJ2-1, with 9 bases aligning to TRBD1. After removal of 5 bases from V and 9 bases from J, the junction contained 5 bases not matched to a gene. CDR3 size: 13 residues. The germline CDR1 and CDR2 sequences are MDHEN and SYDVKM. Written as DNA, the CDR3 is TGTGCCAGCAGTGGACAGGGGATTGGTGAGCAGTTCTTC. Residues: CASSGQGIGEQFF.

This clonotype has a handful of counts. The rearrangement uses TRBV4-1 and TRBJ1-6; 8 bases align to TRBD1. After removal of 3 bases from V and 7 bases from J, the junction contained 14 bases not matched to a gene. The CDR3 runs to 18 residues. Germline V CDR1 and CDR2: MGHRA, YSYEKL. The CDR3 coding sequence is TGCGCCAGCAGCCATACGCCACAGGGGGTGGCATTCAATTCACCCCTCCACTTT. It translates to CASSHTPQGVAFNSPLHF.

This clonotype was found a few times. The chain combines TRBV4-3 with TRBJ2-7; D gene ambiguous. V shed 0 bases and J shed 7 bases, with 10 bases lying between them. The CDR3 has 13 residues. The germline gives CDR1 LGHNA, CDR2 YSLEER. CDR3 residues: CASSQDLLEEQYF. In DNA form, the CDR3 reads TGCGCCAGCAGCCAAGATCTCCTCGAAGAGCAGTACTTC.

This clonotype was seen a handful of times. The chain is built from TRBV12-3 or TRBV12-4 and TRBJ2-7; 10 bases are a match to TRBD1. V lost 3 bases to trimming and J lost 1 base; unmatched junction nucleotides: 3. The CDR3 loop spans 15 amino acids. This CDR3 reads CASSLGQGTSYEQYF. Here the CDR3 DNA reads TGTGCCAGCAGTTTGGGACAGGGGACTTCCTACGAGCAGTACTTC.

This clonotype was counted between two and nine times. The J gene is TRBJ2-5, the V gene TRBV30; D not certain. The CDR3 consists of 13 residues. CDR1 and CDR2 from the germline V gene are GTSNPN and SVGIG (reference sequence). V was cut by 3 bases and J by 5 bases, with 13 bases left in between. This CDR3 reads CAWSRHAQETQYF. As DNA, the CDR3 is TGTGCCTGGAGCAGACATGCTCAGGAGACCCAGTACTTC.

The rearrangement joins TRBV30 to TRBJ1-2; 7 bases fit TRBD1. Germline V gene sequence: CDR1 GTSNPN, CDR2 SVGIG (reference sequence). The CDR3 has 13 residues. Trimming took 4 bases from V and 3 from J; bases not matched to a gene: 5. CDR3 region: CAWIGQGDYGYTF. CDR3 sequence (DNA): TGTGCCTGGATAGGGCAGGGGGACTATGGCTACACCTTC.

In this sample, this clonotype turned up a few times. The rearrangement joins TRBV13 to TRBJ1-1; TRBD1 is a possible D gene (5 bases). Trimming left V 4 bases short and J 1 base short, with 10 bases between. The germline gives CDR1 PRHDT, CDR2 FYEKMQ (reference sequence). This CDR3 region has 14 residues. DNA of the CDR3: TGTGCCAGCAGCTCGGGACTGTCGAACACTGAAGCTTTCTTT. Translation: CASSSGLSNTEAFF.